What follows is one T cell receptor (beta chain) and its context. Its antigen is as yet unknown. These data originate in a study of T cell responses to AZD1222 COVID-19 vaccine. The study's findings and limits: Sampling that yielded the repertoires occurred only after the peak T cell response. Spike-specific TCR breadth rose after two AZD1222 doses, and depth rose as well.

Method: immunoSEQ multiplex PCR; TCRdb's copy keeps in-frame clones and lacks some. The sample shows about 69,000 clones, about nine tenths of them seen only once. The CDR3 totals 14 residues. The V and J ends lost 6 bases and 8 bases respectively, with 19 bases between them. The germline V gene has CDR1 SQVTM and CDR2 ANQGSEA. V gene TRBV29-1 combines with J gene TRBJ1-4, with a tentative D call TRBD1 (5 bases). The sequence was obtained from an adult in good health. Source: peripheral blood, taken on day 0 of AZD1222 vaccination. CDR3 sequence reads: CSVKGVEKGEKLFF. The CDR3 bases are TGCAGCGTGAAAGGGGTGGAAAAGGGGGAAAAACTGTTTTTT.